The 8 T cell receptor beta chains reported below all come from one sample, sequenced in a study of spatial heterogeneity in lung cancer. Study conclusions and caveats: Within tumors, counts of expanded alpha and beta TCRs tracked tumor mutation counts.

A single record per CDR3 protein comes from TCRdb applying MiXCR to the 5' RACE reads. The table shows about 9,800 distinct CDR3 sequences, with about 6.9% occurring only once. Time point meaning: sample taken at primary tumor resection. No antigen is known for these receptors. The sample was lung tumor tissue, taken at surgery. Receptors were obtained from a male donor with early-stage non-small cell lung cancer.

This clonotype was observed at least ten times. The rearrangement uses TRBV18 and TRBJ2-7, with a tentative D call TRBD1 (6 bases). This CDR3 is 14 amino acids long. CDR1 is KGHSH, CDR2 LQKENI, per germline. V lost 4 bases, J lost 2 bases, and 12 bases lay in between. The CDR3 spells CASSQGRGAYEQYV. DNA of the CDR3: TGTGCCAGCTCACAGGGCAGGGGTGCCTACGAGCAGTACGTC.

This clonotype occurred many times. V gene TRBV5-1 combines with J gene TRBJ1-3; a possible D gene is TRBD1 (5 bases). Trimming stripped 1 base from V and 2 bases from J, with 7 bases between. Per the germline V gene, CDR1 is SGHRS and CDR2 is YFSETQ. The CDR3 covers 14 residues. The DNA for the CDR3 is TGCGCCAGCAGCTTGACAGGCACTGGAAACACCATATATTTT. Amino acids: CASSLTGTGNTIYF.

Within the sample, this clonotype is large (0.1 to 1%). This sequence joins TRBV10-1 and TRBJ2-2, with D maybe TRBD1 (5 bases). In germline, CDR1 is WNHNN, CDR2 SYGVQD (reference sequence). This CDR3 comprises 14 residues. Trimming shortened V by 8 bases and J by 1 base, and 11 bases separated the two germline ends. The CDR3 protein is CASRPTGNTGELFF. CDR3 nucleotides: TGCGCCAGCCGACCAACAGGGAACACCGGGGAGCTGTTTTTT.

There are many counts of this clonotype. The chain employs TRBV10-3 and TRBJ1-2, with 9 bases identical to TRBD1. There are 13 residues in the CDR3. CDR1 and CDR2 (germline): ENHRY, SYGVKD. Losses at the gene ends were 10 bases for V and 7 bases for J; bases not matched to a gene: 10. CDR3 DNA: TGTGCCAGCTTGACCGGGACAGGGATTGGCTACACCTTC. Translated, it gives CASLTGTGIGYTF.

The table lists this clonotype with many counts. This chain links TRBV5-1 with TRBJ2-2; 7 nucleotides line up with TRBD1. With 1 base clipped from V and 2 bases from J, the junction kept 2 bases outside the gene matches. The CDR3 extends over 15 amino acids. Germline CDR1 SGHRS, CDR2 YFSETQ. CDR3 residues: CASSLTGENTGELFF. The DNA for the CDR3 is TGCGCCAGCAGCTTGACAGGGGAAAACACCGGGGAGCTGTTTTTT.

By sample share, this clonotype is medium-sized. The chain is built from TRBV28 and TRBJ1-1, with no clear D. The germline gives CDR1 MDHEN, CDR2 SYDVKM. The CDR3 is made up of 12 amino acids. Trimming pared 6 bases from V and 0 bases from J, leaving 5 bases between. CDR3 amino acids: CASRLLNTEAFF. CDR3 nucleotide sequence: TGTGCCAGCAGGCTCCTGAACACTGAAGCTTTCTTT.

There are many counts of this clonotype. This rearrangement joins TRBV11-2 to TRBJ2-7, with TRBD1 matching 7 bases. This CDR3 is 13 amino acids long. V lost 7 bases, J lost 3 bases, and 6 bases stayed unmatched. Germline CDR1 SGHAT, CDR2 FQNNGV. CDR3 DNA: TGTGCCAGCACCCTAGACAGGGACTACGAGCAGTACTTC. It specifies CASTLDRDYEQYF.

Many counts were recorded for this clonotype. The chain has TRBV10-1 and TRBJ1-2, with D possibly TRBD1 on 5 matching bases. Germline V CDR1 and CDR2: WNHNN, SYGVQD (reference sequence). V was shortened by 2 bases and J by 8 bases, with 12 bases between the two germline ends. CDR3 length equals 13 residues. The CDR3 spells CASSETGWGGYTF. The CDR3 DNA reads TGCGCCAGCAGTGAGACGGGTTGGGGCGGCTACACCTTC.